These T cell receptor beta chains were read from a single sample in a study of OX40 agonist ivuxolimab in advanced cancers. Libraries were prepared by immunoSEQ multiplex PCR; TCRdb keeps only in-frame clonotypes and omits some of them. There are 45,000 to 60,000 clones in the sample; roughly nine tenths occur only once, and about 3.8% lies in the top ten. Source: CD4+ or CD8+ T cells sorted from blood, taken in a trial of the OX40 agonist ivuxolimab. The receptors shown here come from an adult with an advanced solid tumor such as melanoma, head and neck, liver or kidney cancer. Each CDR3 is given with its conserved first and last residue. The D gene is left open where the match is weak. Expanded clones get a size class; other rows say once, few or many, or leave the size out.

abundance,len,d_gene,v_gene,j_gene,CDR3nt,CDR3aa
once,14,-,TRBV5-8,TRBJ2-7,TGTGCCAGCAGCTTGGATACAGGATCCTACGAGCAGTACTTC,CASSLDTGSYEQYF
-,14,TRBD2,TRBV2,TRBJ2-1,TGTGCCAGCAGTGGTGGACTAGGTGTCGATGAGCAGTTCTTC,CASSGGLGVDEQFF
once,13,-,TRBV5-1,TRBJ1-4,TGCGCCAGCAGCTTCGAGGGAGGCGAAAAACTGTTTTTT,CASSFEGGEKLFF
-,16,TRBD2,TRBV29-1,TRBJ2-1,TGCAGCGTTGACTTTGCGGGAGGGCCCTCCTACAATGAGCAGTTCTTC,CSVDFAGGPSYNEQFF
-,15,TRBD2,TRBV28,TRBJ2-1,TGTGCCAGCAGTCGACTAGCGGGACTAGACAATGAGCAGTTCTTC,CASSRLAGLDNEQFF
-,20,TRBD2,TRBV27,TRBJ2-5,TGTGCCAGCAGCCCTCTCGGGTTAGCGGGAGTTACGGGGACAAAAGAGACCCAGTACTTC,CASSPLGLAGVTGTKETQYF
-,13,TRBD1,TRBV2,TRBJ2-5,TGTGCCAGCAGGGACAGGTTTATAGAGACCCAGTACTTC,CASRDRFIETQYF
-,16,TRBD2,TRBV6-5,TRBJ2-1,TGTGCCAGCAGTTATTTCAGCGGGAGATCCTACAATGAGCAGTTCTTC,CASSYFSGRSYNEQFF
-,16,TRBD2,TRBV4-3,TRBJ2-2,TGCGCCAGCAGCCAAGTTAGCGGGAGGGCCACCGGGGAGCTGTTTTTT,CASSQVSGRATGELFF
-,16,TRBD1,TRBV6-5,TRBJ1-2,TGTGCCAGCAGTTCTTCACAGGGGGCGCAGGACTATGGCTACACCTTC,CASSSSQGAQDYGYTF
once,16,TRBD2,TRBV13,TRBJ2-1,TGTGCCAGCAGCTTATGGTCGGGGGGGTATGTCAATGAGCAGTTCTTC,CASSLWSGGYVNEQFF
-,13,TRBD1,TRBV19,TRBJ2-7,TGTGCCAGTAGTGCGGGACAGGGTGCCGAGCAGTACTTC,CASSAGQGAEQYF
medium-sized,19,-,TRBV21-1,TRBJ2-2,TGTGCCAGCAGCAAAGGAGGTAGCGGGAGGAGTAGGTACACCGGGGAGCTGTTTTTT,CASSKGGSGRSRYTGELFF
-,12,-,TRBV28,TRBJ2-2,TGTGCCAGTACATCGGACACCGGGGAGCTGTTTTTT,CASTSDTGELFF
-,17,TRBD1,TRBV6-1,TRBJ2-1,TGTGCCAGCAGTGAAGATCTGGGGACAGGGGCTTTGGTTGAGCAGTTCTTC,CASSEDLGTGALVEQFF
-,15,-,TRBV19,TRBJ1-5,TGTGCGAGTACGGGGGGTATTCATAGCAATCAGCCCCAGCATTTT,CASTGGIHSNQPQHF
-,15,-,TRBV7-9,TRBJ1-1,TGTGCCAGCAGCTTGTTCGGGGCTATGAACACTGAAGCTTTCTTT,CASSLFGAMNTEAFF
few,16,TRBD2,TRBV4-2,TRBJ2-1,TGTGCCAGCAGCCCTCCTGCCCCGGGAGGGGTTGATGAGCAGTTCTTC,CASSPPAPGGVDEQFF
few,18,TRBD2,TRBV7-3,TRBJ2-3,TGTGCCAGCAGCTTCCGTGGGGCTAGCGGGAGGGGCACAGATACGCAGTATTTT,CASSFRGASGRGTDTQYF
-,19,TRBD1,TRBV7-9,TRBJ2-7,TGTGCCAGCAGCTCGACAACTCCGGGACAGGGGGAAAGGTTCTACGAGCAGTACTTC,CASSSTTPGQGERFYEQYF